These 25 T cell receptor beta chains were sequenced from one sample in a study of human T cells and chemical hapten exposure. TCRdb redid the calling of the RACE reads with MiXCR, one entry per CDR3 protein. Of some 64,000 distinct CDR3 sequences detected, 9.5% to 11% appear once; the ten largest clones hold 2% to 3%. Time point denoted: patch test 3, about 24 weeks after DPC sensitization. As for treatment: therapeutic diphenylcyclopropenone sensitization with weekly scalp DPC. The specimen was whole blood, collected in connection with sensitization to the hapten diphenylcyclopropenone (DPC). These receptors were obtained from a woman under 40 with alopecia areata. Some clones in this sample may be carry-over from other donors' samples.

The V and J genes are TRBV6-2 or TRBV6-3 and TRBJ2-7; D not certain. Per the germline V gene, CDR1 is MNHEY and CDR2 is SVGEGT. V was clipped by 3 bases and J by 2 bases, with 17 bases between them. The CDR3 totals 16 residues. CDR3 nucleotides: TGTGCCAGCAGTTATATATCGGGTCCTAGTACCTACGAGCAGTACTTC. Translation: CASSYISGPSTYEQYF.

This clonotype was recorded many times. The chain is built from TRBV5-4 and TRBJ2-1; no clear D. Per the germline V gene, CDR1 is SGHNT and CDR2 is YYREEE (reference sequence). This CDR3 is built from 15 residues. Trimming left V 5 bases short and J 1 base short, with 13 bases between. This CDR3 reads CASSLEFGSYNEQFF. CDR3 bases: TGTGCCAGCAGTCTGGAGTTTGGTTCCTACAATGAGCAGTTCTTC.

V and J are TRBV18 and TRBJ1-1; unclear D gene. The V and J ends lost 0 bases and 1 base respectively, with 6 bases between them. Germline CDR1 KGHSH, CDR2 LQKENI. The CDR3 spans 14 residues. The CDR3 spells CASSPPARNTEAFF. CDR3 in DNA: TGTGCCAGCTCACCACCCGCCCGGAACACTGAAGCTTTCTTT.

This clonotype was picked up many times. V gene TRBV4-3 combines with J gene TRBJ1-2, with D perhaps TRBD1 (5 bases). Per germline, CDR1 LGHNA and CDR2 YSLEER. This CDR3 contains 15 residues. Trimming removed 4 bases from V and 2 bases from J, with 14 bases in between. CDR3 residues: CASSPRWGDNYGYTF. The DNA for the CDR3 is TGCGCCAGCAGCCCTCGATGGGGGGACAACTATGGCTACACCTTC.

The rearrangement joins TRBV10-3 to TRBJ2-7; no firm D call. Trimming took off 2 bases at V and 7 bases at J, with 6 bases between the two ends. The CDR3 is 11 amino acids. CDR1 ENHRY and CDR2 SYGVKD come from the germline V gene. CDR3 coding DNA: TGTGCCATCAGTGAGAGTCGGGAGCAGTACTTC. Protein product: CAISESREQYF.

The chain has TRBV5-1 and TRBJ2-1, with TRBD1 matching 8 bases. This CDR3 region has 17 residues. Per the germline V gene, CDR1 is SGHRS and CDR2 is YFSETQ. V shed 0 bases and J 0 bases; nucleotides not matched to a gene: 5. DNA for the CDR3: TGCGCCAGCAGCTTGGTCAGGGGGCAGAGCTCCTACAATGAGCAGTTCTTC. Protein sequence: CASSLVRGQSSYNEQFF. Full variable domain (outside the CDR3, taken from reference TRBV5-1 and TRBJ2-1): KAGVTQTPRYLIKTRGQQVTLSCSPISGHRSVSWYQQTPGQGLQFLFEYFSETQRNKGNFPGRFSGRQFSNSRSEMNVSTLELGDSALYLCASSLVRGQSSYNEQFFGPGTRLTVL.

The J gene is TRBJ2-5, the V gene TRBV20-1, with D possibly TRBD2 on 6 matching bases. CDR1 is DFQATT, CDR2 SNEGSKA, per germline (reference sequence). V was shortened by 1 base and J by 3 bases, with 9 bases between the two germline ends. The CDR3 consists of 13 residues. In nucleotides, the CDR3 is TGCAGTGCTAGAGCGGGCGGGAAAGAGACCCAGTACTTC. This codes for CSARAGGKETQYF.

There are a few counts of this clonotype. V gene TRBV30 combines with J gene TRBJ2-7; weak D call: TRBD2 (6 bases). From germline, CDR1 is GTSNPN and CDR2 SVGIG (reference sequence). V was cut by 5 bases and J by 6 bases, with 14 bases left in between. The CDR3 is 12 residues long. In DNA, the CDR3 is TGTGCCTGGGCGGGGACCTCACGCGAGCAGTACTTC. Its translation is CAWAGTSREQYF.

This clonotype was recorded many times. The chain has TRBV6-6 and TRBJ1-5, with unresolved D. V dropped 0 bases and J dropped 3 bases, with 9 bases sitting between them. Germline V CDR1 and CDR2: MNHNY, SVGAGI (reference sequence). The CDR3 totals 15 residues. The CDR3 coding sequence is TGTGCCAGCAGTTACTCCCCGAGACACAATCAGCCCCAGCATTTT. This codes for CASSYSPRHNQPQHF.

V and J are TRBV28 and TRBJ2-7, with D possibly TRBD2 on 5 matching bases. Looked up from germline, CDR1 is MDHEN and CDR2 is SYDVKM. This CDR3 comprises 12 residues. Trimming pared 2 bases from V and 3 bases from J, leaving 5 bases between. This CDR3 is CASSLRDYEQYF. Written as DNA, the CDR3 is TGTGCCAGCAGTTTACGGGACTACGAGCAGTACTTC. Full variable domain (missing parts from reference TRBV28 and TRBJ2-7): DVKVTQSSRYLVKRTGEKVFLECVQDMDHENMFWYRQDPGLGLRLIYFSYDVKMKEKGDIPEGYSVSREKKERFSLILESASTNQTSMYLCASSLRDYEQYFGPGTRLTVT.

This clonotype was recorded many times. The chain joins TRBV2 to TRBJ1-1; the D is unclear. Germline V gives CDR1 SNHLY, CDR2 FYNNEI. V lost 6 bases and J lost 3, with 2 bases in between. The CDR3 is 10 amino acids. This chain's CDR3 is CASRDTEAFF. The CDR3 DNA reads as TGTGCCAGCAGGGACACTGAAGCTTTCTTT.

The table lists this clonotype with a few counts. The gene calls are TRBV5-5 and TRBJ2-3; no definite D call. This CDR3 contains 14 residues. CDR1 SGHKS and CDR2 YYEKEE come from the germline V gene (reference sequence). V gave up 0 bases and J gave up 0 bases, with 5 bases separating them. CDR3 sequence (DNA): TGTGCCAGCAGCTTGGACCTTAGCACAGATACGCAGTATTTT. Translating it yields CASSLDLSTDTQYF.

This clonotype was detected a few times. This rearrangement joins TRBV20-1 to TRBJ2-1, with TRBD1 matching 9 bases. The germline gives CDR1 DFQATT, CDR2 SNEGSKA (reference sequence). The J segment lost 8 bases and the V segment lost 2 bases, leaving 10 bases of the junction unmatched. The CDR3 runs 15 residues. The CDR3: CSARSSDRGRDEQFF. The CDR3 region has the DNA TGCAGTGCTAGAAGCTCGGACAGGGGAAGAGATGAGCAGTTCTTC.

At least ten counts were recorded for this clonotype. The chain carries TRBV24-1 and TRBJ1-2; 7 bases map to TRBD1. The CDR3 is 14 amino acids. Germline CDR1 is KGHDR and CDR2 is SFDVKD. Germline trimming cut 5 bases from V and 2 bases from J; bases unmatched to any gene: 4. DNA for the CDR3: TGTGCCACCAGTGGACAGGGAAAGAACTATGGCTACACCTTC. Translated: CATSGQGKNYGYTF.

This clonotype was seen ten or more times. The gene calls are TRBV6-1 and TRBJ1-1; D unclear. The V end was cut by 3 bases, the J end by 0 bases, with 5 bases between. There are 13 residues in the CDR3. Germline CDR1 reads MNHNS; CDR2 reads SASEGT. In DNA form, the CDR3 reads TGTGCCAGCAGTGATCTTATGAACACTGAAGCTTTCTTT. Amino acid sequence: CASSDLMNTEAFF.

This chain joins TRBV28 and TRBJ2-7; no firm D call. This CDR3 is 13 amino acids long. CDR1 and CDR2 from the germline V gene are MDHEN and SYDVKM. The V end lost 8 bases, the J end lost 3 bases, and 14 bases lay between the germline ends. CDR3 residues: CASLVIRVYEQYF. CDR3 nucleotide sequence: TGTGCCAGCCTCGTTATAAGAGTCTACGAGCAGTACTTC.

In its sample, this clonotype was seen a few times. CDR3 DNA: TGTGCCAGCAGCTTAGGGGACAGGGGGACTGAAGCTTTCTTT. Residues: CASSLGDRGTEAFF. V is TRBV7-8 and J is TRBJ1-1; 11 bases line up with TRBD1. The CDR3 runs 14 residues. J lost 5 bases, V lost 1 base, and 0 bases had no gene match. CDR1 SGHVS and CDR2 FQNEAQ come from the germline V gene. The entire variable domain, with the rest obtained from reference TRBV7-8 and TRBJ1-1, is as follows: GAGVSQSPRYKVAKRGQDVALRCDPISGHVSLFWYQQALGQGPEFLTYFQNEAQLDKSGLPSDRFFAERPEGSVSTLKIQRTQQEDSAVYLCASSLGDRGTEAFFGQGTRLTVV.

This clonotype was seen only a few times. CDR3 protein: CASSLGQISGANVLTF. Written as DNA, the CDR3 is TGCGCCAGCAGCTTGGGGCAGATCTCTGGGGCCAACGTCCTGACTTTC. The rearrangement joins TRBV5-1 to TRBJ2-6; the D is unclear. Germline V gene sequence: CDR1 SGHRS, CDR2 YFSETQ. The CDR3 length is 16 residues. V lost 0 bases, J lost 0 bases, and 7 bases lay in between.

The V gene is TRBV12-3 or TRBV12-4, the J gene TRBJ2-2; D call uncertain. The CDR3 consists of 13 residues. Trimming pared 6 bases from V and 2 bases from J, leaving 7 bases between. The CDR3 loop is CASSTLNTGELFF. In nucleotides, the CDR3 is TGTGCCAGCAGCACCCTTAACACCGGGGAGCTGTTTTTT.

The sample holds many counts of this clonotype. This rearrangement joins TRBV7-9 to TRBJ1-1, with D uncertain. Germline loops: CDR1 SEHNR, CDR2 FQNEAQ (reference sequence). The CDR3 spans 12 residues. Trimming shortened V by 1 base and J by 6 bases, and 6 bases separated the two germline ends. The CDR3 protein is CASSLDEAEAFF. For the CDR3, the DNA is TGTGCCAGCAGCTTAGATGAGGCTGAAGCTTTCTTT.

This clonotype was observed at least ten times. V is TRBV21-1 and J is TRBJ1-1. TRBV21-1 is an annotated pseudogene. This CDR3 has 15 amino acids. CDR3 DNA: TGTGCCAGCAGCCCCACGGGAGTGTCGAACACTGAAGCTTTCTTT. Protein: CASSPTGVSNTEAFF.

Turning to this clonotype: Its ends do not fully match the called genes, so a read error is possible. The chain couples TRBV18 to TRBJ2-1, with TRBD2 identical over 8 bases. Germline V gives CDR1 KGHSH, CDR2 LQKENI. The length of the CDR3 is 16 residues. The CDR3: CTSSPNNLAGNNEQFF. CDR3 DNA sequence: TGTACCAGCTCACCTAACAACCTAGCGGGTAACAATGAGCAGTTCTTC.

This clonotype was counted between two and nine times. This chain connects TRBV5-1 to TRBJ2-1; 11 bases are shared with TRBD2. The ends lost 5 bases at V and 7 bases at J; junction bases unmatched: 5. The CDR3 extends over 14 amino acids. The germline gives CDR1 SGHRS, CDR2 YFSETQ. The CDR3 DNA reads TGCGCCAGCAGAGTAACTAGCGGGAGTAATGAGCAGTTCTTC. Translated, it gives CASRVTSGSNEQFF.

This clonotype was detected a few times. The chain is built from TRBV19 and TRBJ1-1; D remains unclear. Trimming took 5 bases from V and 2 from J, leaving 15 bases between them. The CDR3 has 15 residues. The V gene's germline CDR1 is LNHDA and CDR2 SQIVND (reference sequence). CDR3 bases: TGTGCCAGTAGTCCCTCCGGCTTCGCAAACACTGAAGCTTTCTTT. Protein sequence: CASSPSGFANTEAFF.

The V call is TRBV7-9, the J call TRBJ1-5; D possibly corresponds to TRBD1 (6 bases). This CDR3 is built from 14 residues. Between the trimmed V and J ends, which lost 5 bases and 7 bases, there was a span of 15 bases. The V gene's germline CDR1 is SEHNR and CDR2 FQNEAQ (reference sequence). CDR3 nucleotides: TGTGCCAGCAGCGAGGGGGGTAGGGCCCAGCCCCAGCATTTT. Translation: CASSEGGRAQPQHF.